One and the same sample provided the 9 T cell receptor beta chains below, sequenced in a study of blood T cell repertoires in COVID-19. Sequencing was performed with immunoSEQ multiplex PCR; in TCRdb, only in-frame clones are kept and a portion is missing. The repertoire holds hundreds of thousands of clones, nearly 90% seen once, with nearly 2% in the top ten. Sequencing input: PBMCs or T cells enriched from blood (not recorded which). These receptors were collected from a woman between 18 and 29 years old with acute COVID-19.

This clone was seen just once. V is TRBV4-1 and J is TRBJ1-5; 8 bases align to TRBD1. This CDR3 region has 15 residues. Germline values: CDR1 MGHRA, CDR2 YSYEKL. Germline trimming cut 4 bases from V and 3 bases from J; bases unmatched to any gene: 5. As DNA, the CDR3 is TGCGCCAGCAGCCTGAGCAGGGGGCTCAATCAGCCCCAGCATTTT. It is translated as CASSLSRGLNQPQHF.

Note on this clone: Other DNA variants within this sample encode the same CDR3. This sequence joins TRBV9 and TRBJ2-7; 8 bases are a match to TRBD1. V shed 4 bases, J shed 4 bases, and the junction held 7 bases outside the gene matches. The CDR3 contains 14 residues. Per germline, CDR1 SGDLS and CDR2 YYNGEE. The CDR3 DNA reads as TGTGCCAGCAGCCCCGGGACAGGACCTTACGAGCAGTACTTC. This encodes CASSPGTGPYEQYF. Looking up the rest from reference TRBV9 and TRBJ2-7 gives the full variable domain: DSGVTQTPKHLITATGQRVTLRCSPRSGDLSVYWYQQSLDQGLQFLIQYYNGEERAKGNILERFSAQQFPDLHSELNLSSLELGDSALYFCASSPGTGPYEQYFGPGTRLTVT.

The chain recombines TRBV13 with TRBJ1-2, with 7 bases aligning to TRBD1. The CDR3 is 11 residues long. Looked up from germline, CDR1 is PRHDT and CDR2 is FYEKMQ (reference sequence). Germline trimming cut 9 bases from V and 4 bases from J; bases unmatched to any gene: 2. CDR3 amino acids: CARGGGYGYTF. The CDR3 DNA is TGTGCCAGAGGGGGCGGCTATGGCTACACCTTC.

The J gene is TRBJ1-4, the V gene TRBV15; 7 nucleotides align to TRBD1. This CDR3 contains 16 residues. The V gene end was trimmed by 3 bases and the J gene end by 6 bases; junction bases not matched to a gene: 10. From germline, CDR1 is LNHNV and CDR2 YYDKDF (reference sequence). CDR3 sequence reads: CATSRGFAGGDEKLFF. The CDR3 coding sequence is TGTGCCACCAGCAGGGGCTTCGCAGGGGGAGATGAAAAACTGTTTTTT.

The chain has TRBV5-4 and TRBJ2-3; 9 positions agree with TRBD2. Per germline, CDR1 SGHNT and CDR2 YYREEE (reference sequence). V lost 2 bases to trimming and J lost 2 bases; unmatched junction nucleotides: 6. The CDR3 totals 16 residues. The CDR3 nucleotides read TGTGCCAGCAGCTTAGGAGCGGGGGGTATCACAGATACGCAGTATTTT. Translating gives CASSLGAGGITDTQYF.

This chain connects TRBV4-3 to TRBJ1-5; no firm D call. Trimming removed 0 bases from V and 1 base from J, with 7 bases in between. CDR3 length equals 15 residues. CDR1 and CDR2 (germline): LGHNA, YSLEER. The CDR3 loop is CASSQDMFSNQPQHF. CDR3 bases: TGCGCCAGCAGCCAAGATATGTTCAGCAATCAGCCCCAGCATTTT.

The V gene is TRBV30, the J gene TRBJ2-6; D is unclear. Germline CDR1 reads GTSNPN; CDR2 reads SVGIG (reference sequence). This CDR3 region has 15 residues. Between the trimmed V and J ends, which lost 3 bases and 1 base, there was a span of 10 bases. The CDR3 sequence is CAWSNKRSGANVLTF. CDR3 bases: TGTGCCTGGAGCAATAAGAGGTCTGGGGCCAACGTCCTGACTTTC.

This clone appeared a single time. The sample has other DNA sequences that encode this CDR3 too. The chain uses TRBV9 and TRBJ2-3; 8 bases are shared with TRBD2. The CDR3 totals 16 residues. Germline V gives CDR1 SGDLS, CDR2 YYNGEE. After removal of 0 bases from V and 1 base from J, the junction contained 4 bases not matched to a gene. The CDR3 loop is CASSVAGGQGTDTQYF. The CDR3 DNA sequence: TGTGCCAGCAGCGTAGCGGGGGGGCAAGGCACAGATACGCAGTATTTT. Based on the CDR3 plus reference TRBV9 and TRBJ2-3, the full variable domain is DSGVTQTPKHLITATGQRVTLRCSPRSGDLSVYWYQQSLDQGLQFLIQYYNGEERAKGNILERFSAQQFPDLHSELNLSSLELGDSALYFCASSVAGGQGTDTQYFGPGTRLTVL.

The chain employs TRBV2 and TRBJ1-2; D is uncertain. Germline loops: CDR1 SNHLY, CDR2 FYNNEI. This CDR3 region has 14 residues. V dropped 4 bases and J dropped 1 base, with 10 bases sitting between them. CDR3 region: CASSGNSINYGYTF. CDR3 bases: TGTGCCAGCAGTGGCAACAGCATTAACTATGGCTACACCTTC.